These T cell receptor beta chains were read from a single sample in a study of cytomegalovirus exposure and HLA in healthy donors. Using immunoSEQ multiplex PCR, the repertoire was profiled, and TCRdb retains in-frame clones only, with some absent. The table lists tens of thousands of clones, over 60% of them singletons. The sample consisted of PBMCs. All receptors derive from a male donor in good health and CMV-seronegative. Each CDR3 is given with its conserved first and last residue. Fields, in order: clone size, D gene, V gene, J gene, CDR3 DNA, CDR3 protein. D genes are given only for firm matches. Only some rows state a clone size, as once, few, many or a class for expanded clones.

-	TRBD2	TRBV5-1	TRBJ2-5	TGCGCCAGCAGCTTGACAGGGCTAGCGGGGGCGTCTGTGACCCAGTACTTC	CASSLTGLAGASVTQYF
once	-	TRBV7-2	TRBJ2-1	TGTGCCAGCAGCTTAGGAGGCGGGTTCTCCTACAATGAGCAGTTCTTC	CASSLGGGFSYNEQFF
-	-	TRBV5-4	TRBJ2-5	TGTGCCAGCAGTCCGGGGGGCGTAAGAGATAGGTCCCAGTACTTC	CASSPGGVRDRSQYF
-	-	TRBV4-3	TRBJ1-6	TGCGCCAGCAGCCGGGAGCGGAGCAGCAATTCACCCCTCCACTTT	CASSRERSSNSPLHF
-	TRBD2	TRBV4-1	TRBJ2-1	TGCGCCAGCAGCCAATGGGGGGGGAAATACAATGAGCAGTTCTTC	CASSQWGGKYNEQFF
-	TRBD1	TRBV28	TRBJ1-5	TGTGCCAGCATTGACAGGGGTGGTCAGCCCCAGCATTTT	CASIDRGGQPQHF
-	TRBD1	TRBV2	TRBJ1-1	TGTGCCAGCAGGAGGGGACAGATCCTAGAAGCTTTCTTT	CASRRGQILEAFF
-	-	TRBV28	TRBJ2-7	TGTGCCAGCTCCCTGCGAACAGGCGCATCCTACGAGCAGTACTTC	CASSLRTGASYEQYF
-	-	TRBV11-2	TRBJ1-4	TGTGCCAGCAGCTCCCGACAGGATGAAAAACTGTTTTTT	CASSSRQDEKLFF
-	TRBD2	TRBV29-1	TRBJ2-5	TGCAGCGTTGAAGGATCCTCTTCCCGACTAGCGGGGGTGGAGACCCAGTACTTC	CSVEGSSSRLAGVETQYF
-	-	TRBV6-5	TRBJ1-2	TGTGCCAGCACGAGGGACACGGACTATGGCTACACCTTC	CASTRDTDYGYTF
-	TRBD2	TRBV30	TRBJ2-7	TGTGCCTGGAGAGAAATGACGGGAGGGCGGGACGAGCAGTACTTC	CAWREMTGGRDEQYF
-	TRBD2	TRBV30	TRBJ2-1	TGTGCCTGGAGTGTACCCCCTCTAGCGGGAGTTTACAATGAGCAGTTCTTC	CAWSVPPLAGVYNEQFF
-	TRBD2	TRBV5-4	TRBJ2-1	TGTGCCAGCAGCTTGAGCGGGAGGGCGGATAATGAGCAGTTCTTC	CASSLSGRADNEQFF
-	TRBD2	TRBV7-2	TRBJ2-3	TGTGCCAGCAGCCCCACTCTTGGCGGGAGGGGAGCAGATACGCAGTATTTT	CASSPTLGGRGADTQYF
-	-	TRBV30	TRBJ1-4	TGTGCCTGGGCTTCGGTTGAAAAACTGTTTTTT	CAWASVEKLFF
-	TRBD2	TRBV9	TRBJ2-2	TGTGCCAGCAGCGTAGCGGGAGGGCCGAACACCGGGGAGCTGTTTTTT	CASSVAGGPNTGELFF
-	TRBD1	TRBV6-4	TRBJ1-5	TGTGCCAGCAGTGACGGGACAGGGGGCAAGCCCCAGAATTTT	CASSDGTGGKPQNF
-	TRBD1	TRBV19	TRBJ1-5	TGTGCCAGTAGAAACACAGGGGTTCAGCCCCAGCATTTT	CASRNTGVQPQHF
-	-	TRBV5-8	TRBJ2-7	TGTGCCAGCAGCTTGGAGAGGATAAGCTCCTACGAGCAGTACTTC	CASSLERISSYEQYF
once	TRBD2	TRBV7-2	TRBJ2-7	TGTGCCAGCAGCTCCGGGACTAGCGGGGGGGCCTACGAGCAGTACTTC	CASSSGTSGGAYEQYF
-	-	TRBV6-6	TRBJ2-7	TGTGCCAGCAGTTACATGGGCACCTACGAGCAGTACTTC	CASSYMGTYEQYF
few	-	TRBV2	TRBJ2-7	TGTGCCAGTGGTCGCGCTTACGAGCAGTACTTC	CASGRAYEQYF
-	-	TRBV28	TRBJ1-5	TGTGCCAGCAGCCGTGGGACTTTTAATCAGCCCCAGCATTTT	CASSRGTFNQPQHF
-	-	TRBV28	TRBJ1-2	TGTGCCAGCAGTTTAGGGGGGGCGCGGAACTATGGCTACACCTTC	CASSLGGARNYGYTF
-	-	TRBV5-6	TRBJ1-2	TGTGCCAGCAGCGCTGCAGGGGTATTAGGCTATGGCTACACCTTC	CASSAAGVLGYGYTF
-	-	TRBV5-6	TRBJ1-1	TGTGCCAGCAGCCCGAACCGACAGGTTACATATGCTTTCTTT	CASSPNRQVTYAFF
-	TRBD1	TRBV30	TRBJ2-2	TGTGCCTGGAGACAGGGGTGGGGGAACACCGGGGAGCTGTTTTTT	CAWRQGWGNTGELFF
-	-	TRBV28	TRBJ2-7	TGTGCCAGCAGTTTATTAGACTCTTCTACCTACGAGCAGTACTTC	CASSLLDSSTYEQYF
once	-	TRBV2	TRBJ2-7	TGTGCCAGCAGTAGCTTAGACGAGCAGTACTTC	CASSSLDEQYF
-	-	TRBV7-9	TRBJ2-7	TGTGCCAGCAGCCCCCCCCTCGCGGGTTCCTACGAGCAGTACTTC	CASSPPLAGSYEQYF
-	-	TRBV7-2	TRBJ2-7	TGTGCCACCAAACCCGTTTCGGGGGACTACGAGCAGTACTTC	CATKPVSGDYEQYF
-	-	TRBV7-2	TRBJ2-3	TGTGCCAGCAGCCCATCCCCCAGGGCTACAGATACGCAGTATTTT	CASSPSPRATDTQYF